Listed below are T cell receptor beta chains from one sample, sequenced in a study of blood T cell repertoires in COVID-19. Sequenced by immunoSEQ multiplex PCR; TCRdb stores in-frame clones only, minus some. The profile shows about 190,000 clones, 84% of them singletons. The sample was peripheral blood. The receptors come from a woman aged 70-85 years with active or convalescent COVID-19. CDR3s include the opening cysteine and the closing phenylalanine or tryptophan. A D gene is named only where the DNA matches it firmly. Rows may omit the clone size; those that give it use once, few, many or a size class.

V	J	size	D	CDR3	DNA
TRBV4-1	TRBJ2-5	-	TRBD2	CASSSRGTSGTQETQYF	TGCGCCAGCAGCTCTCGGGGGACTAGCGGGACCCAAGAGACCCAGTACTTC
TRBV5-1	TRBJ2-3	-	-	CASSLAGASTDTQYF	TGCGCCAGCAGCCTCGCGGGTGCTAGCACAGATACGCAGTATTTT
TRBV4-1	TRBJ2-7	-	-	CASSQQGGYEQYF	TGCGCCAGCAGCCAACAGGGGGGCTACGAGCAGTACTTC
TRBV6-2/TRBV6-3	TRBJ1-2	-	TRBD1	CASSYSATGANYGYTF	TGTGCCAGCAGTTACTCTGCTACAGGGGCAAACTATGGCTACACCTTC
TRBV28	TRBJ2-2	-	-	CASSTGEKVNTGELFF	TGTGCCAGCAGCACGGGGGAAAAAGTAAACACCGGGGAGCTGTTTTTT
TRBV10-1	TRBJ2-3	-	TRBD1	CASSESIGQGDTQYF	TGCGCCAGCAGTGAGTCGATAGGACAGGGTGATACGCAGTATTTT
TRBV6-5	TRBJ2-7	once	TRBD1	CASSLRQGDSYEQYF	TGTGCCAGCAGCCTCCGACAGGGAGACTCCTACGAGCAGTACTTC
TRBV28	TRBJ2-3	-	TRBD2	CASSLLRLRLAGFTDTQYF	TGTGCCAGCAGTTTATTGAGGTTAAGGCTAGCGGGGTTCACAGATACGCAGTATTTT
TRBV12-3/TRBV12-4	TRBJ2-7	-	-	CASSQNRVEQYF	TGTGCCAGCAGTCAGAACAGGGTCGAGCAGTACTTC
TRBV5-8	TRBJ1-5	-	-	CASSPQRGANQPQHF	TGTGCCAGCAGCCCCCAGCGGGGGGCAAATCAGCCCCAGCATTTT
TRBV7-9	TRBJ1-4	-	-	CASSNQGANEKLFF	TGTGCCAGCAGCAATCAGGGTGCTAATGAAAAACTGTTTTTT
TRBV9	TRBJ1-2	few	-	CASSVGPYGYTF	TGTGCCAGCAGCGTAGGGCCCTATGGCTACACCTTC
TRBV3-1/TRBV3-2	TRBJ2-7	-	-	CASSQDMARNSYEQYF	TGTGCCAGCAGCCAAGATATGGCTAGGAACTCCTACGAGCAGTACTTC
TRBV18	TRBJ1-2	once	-	CASSLDRLNYGYTF	TGTGCCAGCTCACTCGACAGGCTAAATTATGGCTACACCTTC
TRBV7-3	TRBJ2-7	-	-	CASSPHPEGPWNEQYF	TGTGCCAGCAGCCCACACCCGGAGGGCCCTTGGAACGAGCAGTACTTC
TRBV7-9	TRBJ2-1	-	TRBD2	CASSSSSLRELEQFF	TGTGCCAGCAGCTCCTCGAGCTTGCGGGAGCTTGAGCAGTTCTTC
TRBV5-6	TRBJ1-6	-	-	CASSLGHPFNNSPLHF	TGTGCCAGCAGCCTGGGACATCCCTTTAATAATTCACCCCTCCACTTT
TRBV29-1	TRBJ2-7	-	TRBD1	CSVRTGLGYEQYF	TGCAGCGTTAGGACAGGGCTGGGCTACGAGCAGTACTTC
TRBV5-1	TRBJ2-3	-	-	CASSLIPFPSTDTQYF	TGCGCCAGCAGCTTGATTCCGTTTCCTAGCACAGATACGCAGTATTTT
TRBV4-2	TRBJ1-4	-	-	CASSRVEGNEKLFF	TGTGCCAGCAGCCGAGTCGAGGGAAATGAAAAACTGTTTTTT
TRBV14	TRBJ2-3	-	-	CASSQGRRGRADTQYF	TGTGCCAGCAGCCAAGGGAGGAGGGGTCGGGCAGATACGCAGTATTTT
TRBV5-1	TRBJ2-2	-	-	CASSLGAGSTGELFF	TGCGCCAGCAGCTTGGGGGCAGGGTCCACCGGGGAGCTGTTTTTT
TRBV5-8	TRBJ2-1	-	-	CASSLELTAGGTTEQFF	TGTGCCAGCAGCTTGGAGCTCACGGCCGGAGGGACGACGGAGCAGTTCTTC
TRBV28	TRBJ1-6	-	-	CASSGGGAGISSPLHF	TGTGCCAGCAGTGGTGGGGGGGCCGGGATTAGTTCACCCCTCCACTTT
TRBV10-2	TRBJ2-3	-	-	CATSLGRTDTQYF	TGCGCCACCTCACTAGGACGCACAGATACGCAGTATTTT
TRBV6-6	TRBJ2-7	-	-	CASKTGDLGEQYF	TGTGCCAGCAAAACAGGGGACTTGGGAGAGCAGTACTTC
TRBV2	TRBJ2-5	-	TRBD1	CASSLTGLIQETQYF	TGTGCCAGCAGCTTGACAGGGCTGATACAAGAGACCCAGTACTTC
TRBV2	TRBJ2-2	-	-	CASSGFSSGELFF	TGTGCCAGTTCAGGTTTCTCGAGCGGGGAGCTGTTTTTT
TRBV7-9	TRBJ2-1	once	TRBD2	CASSLRRTSGGGSYNEQFF	TGTGCCAGCAGCCTCCGGCGGACTAGCGGGGGGGGTTCCTACAATGAGCAGTTCTTC
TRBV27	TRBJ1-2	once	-	CASSLSGRGDGYTF	TGTGCCAGCAGTTTATCGGGCAGGGGAGATGGCTACACCTTC
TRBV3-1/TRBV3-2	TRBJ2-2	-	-	CASSQARVDTGELFF	TGTGCCAGCAGCCAAGCCAGGGTGGACACCGGGGAGCTGTTTTTT
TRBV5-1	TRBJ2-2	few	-	CASREVAGELFF	TGCGCCAGTAGGGAGGTCGCCGGGGAGCTGTTTTTT
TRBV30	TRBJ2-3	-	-	CAWSVWGLDTQYF	TGTGCCTGGAGTGTTTGGGGGCTAGATACGCAGTATTTT
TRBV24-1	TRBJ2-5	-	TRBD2	CATSDSGSLETQYF	TGTGCCACCTCGGATAGCGGGAGTTTGGAGACCCAGTACTTC
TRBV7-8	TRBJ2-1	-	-	CASYGRDGEQFF	TGTGCCAGCTACGGGAGAGACGGTGAGCAGTTCTTC
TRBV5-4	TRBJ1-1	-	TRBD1	CASSFSHRGTEAFF	TGTGCCAGCAGCTTCTCTCACAGGGGCACTGAAGCTTTCTTT
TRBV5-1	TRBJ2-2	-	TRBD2	CASSLVAGRNTGELFF	TGCGCCAGCAGCTTGGTAGCGGGACGGAACACCGGGGAGCTGTTTTTT
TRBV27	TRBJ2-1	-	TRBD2	CASNVAGGSHEQFF	TGTGCCAGCAATGTAGCGGGAGGTTCCCATGAGCAGTTCTTC
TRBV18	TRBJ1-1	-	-	CASSPVRFPMNTEAFF	TGTGCCAGCTCACCTGTCCGGTTCCCCATGAACACTGAAGCTTTCTTT
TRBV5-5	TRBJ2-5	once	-	CASSLWQDQETQYF	TGTGCCAGCAGCTTGTGGCAGGACCAAGAGACCCAGTACTTC
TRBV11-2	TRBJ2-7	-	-	CASSLATGYEQYF	TGTGCCAGCAGCTTAGCAACGGGCTACGAGCAGTACTTC
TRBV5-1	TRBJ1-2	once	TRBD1	CASSLQGADGYTF	TGCGCCAGCAGCTTACAGGGGGCCGATGGCTACACCTTC
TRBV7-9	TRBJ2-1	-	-	CASSLRQINEQFF	TGTGCCAGCAGCTTGAGGCAGATCAATGAGCAGTTCTTC
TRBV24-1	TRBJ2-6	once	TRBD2	CATSEPGRSGANVLTF	TGTGCCACCAGTGAGCCCGGGAGGTCTGGGGCCAACGTCCTGACTTTC
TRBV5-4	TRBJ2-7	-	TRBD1	CASSRPGQGHEQYF	TGTGCCAGCAGCCGTCCGGGACAGGGTCACGAGCAGTACTTC
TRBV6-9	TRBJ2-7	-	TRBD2	CASSLAGEDIDEQYF	TGTGCCAGCAGTCTGGCGGGAGAGGATATTGACGAGCAGTACTTC
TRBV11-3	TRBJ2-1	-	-	CASSLVQEGEQFF	TGTGCCAGCAGCTTAGTTCAGGAGGGTGAGCAGTTCTTC
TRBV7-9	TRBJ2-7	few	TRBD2	CASSQTSGSYEQYF	TGTGCCAGCAGCCAGACTAGCGGGAGTTACGAGCAGTACTTC
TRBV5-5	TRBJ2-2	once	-	CASSLSFLTGELFF	TGTGCCAGCAGCCTGTCCTTCCTAACCGGGGAGCTGTTTTTT
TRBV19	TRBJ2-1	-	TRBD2	CASSISGTSGINEQFF	TGTGCCAGTAGTATTTCGGGGACTAGCGGGATAAATGAGCAGTTCTTC
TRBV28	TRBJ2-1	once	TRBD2	CASSQLAGGVYNEQFF	TGTGCCAGCAGCCAACTAGCGGGGGGGGTATACAATGAGCAGTTCTTC
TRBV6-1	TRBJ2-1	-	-	CASSVLLLSSYNEQFF	TGTGCCAGCAGTGTCCTCCTACTTAGCTCCTACAATGAGCAGTTCTTC
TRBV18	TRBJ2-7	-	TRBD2	CASSPGLADEQYF	TGTGCCAGCTCCCCGGGACTAGCTGACGAGCAGTACTTC
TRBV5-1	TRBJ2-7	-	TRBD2	CASSLDSGGSSYEQYF	TGCGCCAGCAGCTTGGATAGCGGGGGGAGCTCCTACGAGCAGTACTTC
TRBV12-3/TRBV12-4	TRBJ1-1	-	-	CASSFLDTEAFF	TGTGCCAGCAGTTTCTTAGACACTGAAGCTTTCTTT
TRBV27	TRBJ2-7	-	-	CASSFIEEQYF	TGTGCCAGCAGTTTTATTGAGGAGCAGTACTTC
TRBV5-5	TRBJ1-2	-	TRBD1	CASSLARGTGHYGYTF	TGTGCCAGCAGCTTGGCCAGGGGGACAGGGCACTATGGCTACACCTTC
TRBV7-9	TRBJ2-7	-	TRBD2	CASSPTSGSSYEQYF	TGTGCCAGCAGCCCGACTAGCGGTAGCTCCTACGAGCAGTACTTC
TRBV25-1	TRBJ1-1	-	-	CASRPGPASSEAFF	TGTGCCAGCAGACCGGGTCCTGCTTCCTCTGAAGCTTTCTTT
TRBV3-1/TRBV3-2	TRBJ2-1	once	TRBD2	CASSVTSGNNEQFF	TGTGCCAGCAGCGTCACTAGCGGTAACAATGAGCAGTTCTTC